These 14 T cell receptor beta chains were sequenced from one sample in a study of early T cells in non-severe SARS-CoV-2 infection. Each CDR3 protein is one row after TCRdb ran MiXCR on the 5' RACE reads. Of 75,000 to 90,000 distinct CDR3 sequences listed, roughly 6% are singletons. The specimen was whole blood. The receptors were gathered from an adult who was a healthcare worker with PCR-confirmed SARS-CoV-2 infection or an uninfected control (not recorded which).

The genes are TRBV7-8 and TRBJ2-7, with D unresolved. Germline V CDR1 and CDR2: SGHVS, FQNEAQ. The CDR3 has 14 residues. Trimming cost V 1 base and J 4 bases, with 11 bases left between them. The DNA for the CDR3 is TGTGCCAGCAGCTTAGTTCCAGACACATACGAGCAGTACTTC. As protein: CASSLVPDTYEQYF.

The sample holds many counts of this clonotype. The gene calls are TRBV19 and TRBJ1-2; tentatively, D is TRBD1 (6 bases). This CDR3 comprises 15 residues. V gave up 9 bases and J gave up 3 bases, with 20 bases separating them. Germline V gene lookup returns CDR1 LNHDA and CDR2 SQIVND (reference sequence). The CDR3 loop reads CASNRFGGRDYGYTF. DNA for the CDR3: TGTGCCAGCAACCGATTCGGGGGGCGCGACTATGGCTACACCTTC.

This clonotype was recorded many times. V is TRBV7-8 and J is TRBJ2-7; 9 nucleotides match TRBD1. Losses at the gene ends were 4 bases for V and 4 bases for J; bases not matched to a gene: 11. Germline CDR1 reads SGHVS; CDR2 reads FQNEAQ. This CDR3 comprises 16 residues. Written as DNA, the CDR3 is TGTGCCAGCAGCTCCATAACCGGGACAGGGTCGTACGAGCAGTACTTC. Amino acid sequence: CASSSITGTGSYEQYF.

The chain is built from TRBV20-1 and TRBJ2-3; 10 nucleotides agree with TRBD2. This CDR3 has 16 residues. Germline V gives CDR1 DFQATT, CDR2 SNEGSKA (reference sequence). Unmatched junction bases numbered 12, after V lost 1 base and J lost 8 bases. Here the CDR3 DNA reads TGCAGTGCTAGAGGACTAGCGGGTCCCCGGGGGGGTACGCAGTATTTT. This codes for CSARGLAGPRGGTQYF.

This clonotype came up many times. This rearrangement joins TRBV28 to TRBJ2-7; D ambiguous. Germline CDR1 and CDR2: MDHEN and SYDVKM. This CDR3 has 13 residues. V was trimmed by 8 bases and J by 2 bases, leaving 13 bases between them. The CDR3 protein is CASVERHTYEQYF. CDR3 in DNA: TGTGCCAGCGTCGAACGGCACACCTACGAGCAGTACTTC.

This clonotype was seen only a few times. The V call is TRBV30, the J call TRBJ1-1; 8 nucleotides agree with TRBD1. In germline, CDR1 is GTSNPN, CDR2 SVGIG (reference sequence). Trimming took 2 bases from V and 5 from J; bases not matched to a gene: 7. The CDR3 has 14 residues. The DNA of the CDR3 is TGTGCCTGGAGTTTCAGGGGGCACCGAACTGAAGCTTTCTTT. Its protein product is CAWSFRGHRTEAFF.

Many counts were recorded for this clonotype. The chain employs TRBV7-7 and TRBJ2-2; D is unclear. The CDR3 covers 17 residues. CDR1 is SSHAT and CDR2 is FNYEAQ in the germline V gene (reference sequence). V was shortened by 5 bases and J by 0 bases, with 16 bases between the two germline ends. The CDR3 bases are TGTGCCAGCAGCCCTCCCTTAGGGAACTCGAACACCGGGGAGCTGTTTTTT. It is translated as CASSPPLGNSNTGELFF.

This clonotype was observed a handful of times. This chain links TRBV4-3 with TRBJ1-3; D ambiguous. Trimming took 4 bases from V and 2 from J, leaving 12 bases between them. Germline V gives CDR1 LGHNA, CDR2 YSLEER. This CDR3 region has 15 residues. CDR3 nucleotide sequence: TGCGCCAGCAGCCCCTCCCCCGGGACTGGAAACACCATATATTTT. The encoded protein is CASSPSPGTGNTIYF.

The chain employs TRBV7-9 and TRBJ1-1; D perhaps matches TRBD1 (6 bases). V was trimmed by 2 bases and J by 1 base, leaving 11 bases between them. Germline CDR1 and CDR2: SEHNR and FQNEAQ (reference sequence). This CDR3 has 15 amino acids. CDR3 sequence (DNA): TGTGCCAGCAGCTTAAACCTACAGGGGAACACTGAAGCTTTCTTT. It specifies CASSLNLQGNTEAFF.

This clonotype was detected ten times or more. The chain's CDR3 is CASSQEAGAQTEAFF. The CDR3 nucleotides are TGTGCCAGCAGCCAAGAGGCGGGGGCTCAGACTGAAGCTTTCTTT. The genes are TRBV3-1 and TRBJ1-1; D is possibly TRBD1 (6 bases). The CDR3 sequence is 15 residues long. The germline V and J ends were trimmed by 0 bases and 5 bases, with 13 bases remaining between them. Germline V lookup: CDR1 LGHDT, CDR2 YNNKEL (reference sequence).

Ten or more counts support this clonotype. J is TRBJ2-3 and V is TRBV4-1; 7 bases map to TRBD2. The V gene end was trimmed by 4 bases and the J gene end by 2 bases; junction bases not matched to a gene: 12. Germline V gives CDR1 MGHRA, CDR2 YSYEKL. This CDR3 spans 17 amino acids. DNA for the CDR3: TGCGCCAGCAGCCGCGGGAGCGCCAGCGCCTACACAGATACGCAGTATTTT. It codes for CASSRGSASAYTDTQYF.

This clonotype has at least ten counts. The chain is built from TRBV7-2 and TRBJ2-3; TRBD2 matches 11 bases. The CDR3 has 16 residues. Germline trimming cut 1 base from V and 7 bases from J; bases unmatched to any gene: 7. The germline gives CDR1 SGHTA, CDR2 FQGNSA. CDR3 protein: CASSLELAGVRNTQYF. For the CDR3, the DNA is TGTGCCAGCAGCTTAGAACTAGCGGGAGTGCGGAATACGCAGTATTTT. Supplemented by reference TRBV7-2 and TRBJ2-3, the full variable domain reads GAGVSQSPSNKVTEKGKDVELRCDPISGHTALYWYRQSLGQGLEFLIYFQGNSAPDKSGLPSDRFSAERTGGSVSTLTIQRTQQEDSAVYLCASSLELAGVRNTQYFGPGTRLTVL.

This clonotype was picked up many times. The chain joins TRBV6-2 or TRBV6-3 to TRBJ2-7; D is undetermined. Looked up from germline, CDR1 is MNHEY and CDR2 is SVGEGT. This CDR3 is 12 amino acids long. Between the trimmed V and J ends, which lost 2 bases and 0 bases, there was a span of 2 bases. In nucleotides, the CDR3 is TGTGCCAGCAGTTACACCTCCTACGAGCAGTACTTC. It specifies CASSYTSYEQYF.

J is TRBJ2-7 and V is TRBV18; 7 bases match TRBD1. CDR3 length: 14 residues. Germline V gene sequence: CDR1 KGHSH, CDR2 LQKENI. V shed 0 bases, J shed 2 bases, and the junction held 1 base outside the gene matches. The CDR3 nucleotides read TGTGCCAGCTCACCACCGGGGACAGCCTACGAGCAGTACTTC. It yields the protein CASSPPGTAYEQYF.